The next 32 T cell receptor beta chains were all read from a single sample in a study of metastatic and nonmetastatic thyroid tumors. Every patient was untreated before thyroid surgery. Via MiXCR, TCRdb re-called the PCR reads. The data contain tens of thousands of clones, about 17% of them seen just once; the ten biggest clones take up 3% to 4%. Sequencing was done on a sample of blood. The source of these receptors is a female donor with papillary thyroid cancer or a benign thyroid nodule (not recorded which). Some clones in this sample may be carry-over from other donors' samples.

Ten or more counts support this clone. This rearrangement joins TRBV6-1 to TRBJ1-5; TRBD1 is a possible D gene (6 bases). The germline V gene encodes CDR1 MNHNS and CDR2 SASEGT. The germline V and J ends were trimmed by 5 bases and 7 bases, with 18 bases remaining between them. This CDR3 has 15 amino acids. For the CDR3, the DNA is TGTGCCAGCAGTCCCACGATGGGGGCTGGCCAGCCCCAGCATTTT. Amino acid sequence: CASSPTMGAGQPQHF.

This clone appeared many times. The chain uses TRBV5-4 and TRBJ2-7; D is ambiguous. V lost 4 bases and J lost 7, with 12 bases in between. The CDR3 is made up of 12 amino acids. Germline loops: CDR1 SGHNT, CDR2 YYREEE (reference sequence). The chain's CDR3 is CASSRPLGEQYF. The CDR3 bases are TGTGCCAGCAGCCGGCCCCTCGGGGAGCAGTACTTC.

This clone showed up many times. CDR3 nucleotides: TGTGCCAGCAGTGACCCTCGGGTCCAGGAGCAGTTCTTC. This sequence encodes CASSDPRVQEQFF. The chain links TRBV6-1 to TRBJ2-1; D remains ambiguous. CDR1 is MNHNS, CDR2 SASEGT, per germline. The CDR3 runs 13 residues. V was trimmed by 3 bases and J by 10 bases, leaving 13 bases between them.

This clone has at least ten counts. The V call is TRBV2, the J call TRBJ2-5; TRBD2 matches at 9 bases. V gave up 0 bases and J gave up 9 bases; unmatched junction bases: 20. CDR1 is SNHLY and CDR2 is FYNNEI in the germline V gene. This CDR3 comprises 19 residues. CDR3: CASSEALEGLAGRQLAQYF. CDR3 in DNA: TGTGCCAGCAGTGAAGCGCTAGAAGGGCTAGCGGGACGTCAATTGGCCCAGTACTTC.

This clone appeared many times. This sequence joins TRBV5-1 and TRBJ1-1; D gene unclear. The germline CDR1 and CDR2 sequences are SGHRS and YFSETQ. V was cut by 0 bases and J by 10 bases, with 13 bases left in between. This CDR3 is 13 amino acids long. Written as DNA, the CDR3 is TGCGCCAGCAGCTTGGATATCCGGGTAGGAGCTTTCTTT. Translated, it gives CASSLDIRVGAFF.

There are many counts of this clone. This chain uses TRBV28 with TRBJ1-5, with a weak D call TRBD1 (6 bases). This CDR3 is built from 13 residues. Germline V lookup: CDR1 MDHEN, CDR2 SYDVKM. Trimming pared 6 bases from V and 8 bases from J, leaving 14 bases between. The CDR3 DNA follows: TGTGCCAGCAGATGGGGGCGAGGGGAGCCCCAGCATTTT. Translated: CASRWGRGEPQHF.

This clone appeared many times. The chain joins TRBV25-1 to TRBJ2-7, with 12 bases lining up with TRBD2. The V gene's germline CDR1 is MGHDK and CDR2 SYGVNS. CDR3 length equals 16 residues. The ends lost 4 bases at V and 2 bases at J; junction bases unmatched: 6. The CDR3 nucleotides read TGTGCCAGCAGTGCGGGACTAGCGGGCGTAACCTACGAGCAGTACTTC. Its translation: CASSAGLAGVTYEQYF.

This clone showed up many times. Lacking the conserved final phenylalanine or tryptophan, this CDR3 likely reflects a read error. Other DNA sequences of this sample code for an identical CDR3. V and J are TRBV5-4 and TRBJ2-2, with TRBD2 as a possible D gene (6 bases). The ends were cut back, 7 bases at V and 3 bases at J, with 13 bases in the middle. Germline V gene lookup returns CDR1 SGHNT and CDR2 YYREEE (reference sequence). The CDR3 sequence is 14 residues long. In nucleotides, the CDR3 is TGTGCCAGCGGGCGGGACCGAGACACCGGGGAGCTGTTTTCT. Translation gives CASGRDRDTGELFS.

This clone showed up many times. V and J are TRBV7-9 and TRBJ2-3; 11 nucleotides line up with TRBD2. The J segment lost 7 bases and the V segment lost 1 base, leaving 4 bases of the junction unmatched. The germline gives CDR1 SEHNR, CDR2 FQNEAQ (reference sequence). CDR3 size: 15 residues. The CDR3 region is CASSLVLAGAHTQYF. The CDR3, as DNA: TGTGCCAGCAGCTTAGTACTAGCGGGAGCCCATACGCAGTATTTT.

This clone was observed at least ten times. Other DNA sequences in the same sample also yield this CDR3. V gene TRBV5-1 combines with J gene TRBJ1-3; D is unresolved. The CDR3 is made up of 15 amino acids. Per the germline V gene, CDR1 is SGHRS and CDR2 is YFSETQ. V lost 3 bases to trimming and J lost 0 bases, with 10 bases between them. CDR3 sequence: CASSSQGNSGNTIYF. The CDR3 DNA follows: TGCGCCAGCAGCTCCCAAGGGAACTCTGGAAACACCATATATTTT.

This clone showed up many times. The chain has TRBV20-1 and TRBJ2-3; D might be TRBD1 (5 bases). The CDR3 spans 14 residues. Germline-derived CDR1 and CDR2 are DFQATT and SNEGSKA (reference sequence). The V end was cut by 3 bases, the J end by 3 bases, with 13 bases between. For the CDR3, the DNA is TGCAGTGCTAGTGATGACAGCAAAACAGATACGCAGTATTTT. Protein: CSASDDSKTDTQYF.

This clone was recorded at least ten times. The chain employs TRBV28 and TRBJ2-1, with unresolved D. The CDR3 loop spans 15 amino acids. V lost 6 bases, J lost 3 bases, and 15 bases lay in between. In germline, CDR1 is MDHEN, CDR2 SYDVKM. In DNA, the CDR3 is TGTGCCAGCAGAGACCGAGAATCCGTCTACAATGAGCAGTTCTTC. Amino acid sequence: CASRDRESVYNEQFF.

This clone was detected ten times or more. The V and J genes are TRBV20-1 and TRBJ1-2; no reliable D call. Germline values: CDR1 DFQATT, CDR2 SNEGSKA (reference sequence). Trimming stripped 2 bases from V and 4 bases from J, with 8 bases between. The CDR3 loop spans 12 amino acids. CDR3 loop: CSARTGSYGYTF. CDR3 bases: TGCAGTGCTAGAACCGGAAGCTATGGCTACACCTTC.

This clone was observed at least ten times. V gene TRBV5-6 combines with J gene TRBJ1-5, with D tentatively TRBD1 (5 bases). V was clipped by 1 base and J by 3 bases, with 8 bases between them. This CDR3 has 14 residues. Germline V gene lookup returns CDR1 SGHDT and CDR2 YYEEEE. This chain's CDR3 is CASSLWGYNQPQHF. CDR3 DNA: TGTGCCAGCAGCTTGTGGGGCTACAATCAGCCCCAGCATTTT. The full variable domain, rest sourced from reference TRBV5-6 and TRBJ1-5, is DAGVTQSPTHLIKTRGQQVTLRCSPKSGHDTVSWYQQALGQGPQFIFQYYEEEERQRGNFPDRFSGHQFPNYSSELNVNALLLGDSALYLCASSLWGYNQPQHFGDGTRLSIL.

This clone was counted at least ten times. The chain has TRBV12-3 or TRBV12-4 and TRBJ2-1, with D hard to call. The CDR3 is 12 amino acids. Trimming left V 7 bases short and J 9 bases short, with 13 bases between. In DNA, the CDR3 is TGTGCCAGCAATTTCCCGGGTCGTGAGCAGTTCTTC. Residues: CASNFPGREQFF.

This clone was observed at least ten times. Being one base from a much bigger clone, this may be a read error. This chain uses TRBV5-1 with TRBJ2-1; D gene unclear. V was trimmed by 7 bases and J by 1 base, leaving 12 bases between them. This CDR3 comprises 14 residues. CDR1 SGHRS and CDR2 YFSETQ come from the germline V gene. CDR3 amino acids: CASLQGESYNEQFF. The CDR3, as DNA: TGCGCCAGCTTACAAGGTGAGTCCTACAATGAGCAGTTCTTC.

This clone has a count of ten or more. The chain recombines TRBV20-1 with TRBJ2-1; no reliable D call. CDR1 is DFQATT and CDR2 is SNEGSKA in the germline V gene (reference sequence). The CDR3 has 10 amino acids. Trimming pared 4 bases from V and 5 bases from J, leaving 3 bases between. CDR3 in amino acids: CSAKNNEQFF. The CDR3, as DNA: TGCAGTGCTAAGAACAATGAGCAGTTCTTC.

This clone is judged medium-sized. The chain employs TRBV3-1 and TRBJ2-7, with 9 bases matching TRBD2. This CDR3 has 15 residues. V shed 1 base, J shed 2 bases, and the junction held 3 bases outside the gene matches. Germline CDR1 reads LGHDT; CDR2 reads YNNKEL (reference sequence). The CDR3 loop reads CASSQVAGGAYEQYF. The CDR3 bases are TGTGCCAGCAGCCAAGTTGCGGGGGGGGCCTACGAGCAGTACTTC.

This clone was seen at least ten times. This chain uses TRBV6-2 or TRBV6-3 with TRBJ1-2; D is unresolved. CDR1 and CDR2 (germline): MNHEY, SVGEGT. The CDR3 covers 15 residues. V lost 10 bases, J lost 6 bases, and 24 bases lay in between. The CDR3 nucleotides are TGTGCCACCAAGGCCGTGCTCGTAGTGGAGGATGGCTACACCTTC. It translates to CATKAVLVVEDGYTF.

At least ten counts were recorded for this clone. This chain's CDR3 is CSAANRDPYEQYF. In DNA, the CDR3 is TGCAGCGCCGCAAACCGGGATCCCTACGAGCAGTACTTC. J is TRBJ2-7 and V is TRBV29-1, with a possible D match to TRBD2 (5 bases). Trimming took 7 bases from V and 2 from J, leaving 15 bases between them. Germline V lookup: CDR1 SQVTM, CDR2 ANQGSEA. The CDR3 totals 13 residues.

In this sample, this clone turned up many times. V usage is TRBV12-3 or TRBV12-4 and J usage is TRBJ2-3, with 8 bases that match TRBD2. CDR3 length equals 16 residues. Trimming removed 4 bases from V and 0 bases from J; junction bases left unmatched: 6. The CDR3 reads CASSYRAGESTDTQYF. The CDR3 DNA is TGTGCCAGCAGTTACCGAGCGGGAGAAAGCACAGATACGCAGTATTTT.

This clone was counted ten times or more. The V and J genes are TRBV12-3 or TRBV12-4 and TRBJ1-3; weak D call: TRBD1 (5 bases). CDR3 size: 13 residues. The germline V and J ends were trimmed by 3 bases and 4 bases, with 7 bases remaining between them. The CDR3 protein is CASSFSGGNTIYF. CDR3 DNA sequence: TGTGCCAGCAGTTTTTCAGGGGGAAACACCATATATTTT.

This clone was counted at least ten times. This chain uses TRBV5-4 with TRBJ1-3; D gene ambiguous. The CDR3 loop spans 17 amino acids. CDR1 is SGHNT and CDR2 is YYREEE in the germline V gene (reference sequence). Deletions cut 0 bases from V and 4 bases from J, with 17 bases between. This CDR3 reads CASSLDPGAIRGNTIYF. The CDR3, as DNA: TGTGCCAGCAGCTTGGATCCGGGAGCTATCCGAGGAAACACCATATATTTT.

This clone is medium-sized in the sample. The V call is TRBV6-2 or TRBV6-3, the J call TRBJ1-6, with 7 nucleotides matching TRBD1. The V and J ends lost 5 bases and 7 bases, in that order; junction bases with no gene match: 14. The CDR3 is 17 amino acids. The germline V gene encodes CDR1 MNHEY and CDR2 SVGEGT. The DNA of the CDR3 is TGTGCCAGCAGTCCACACCGCCGGGACAGAACCAATTCACCCCTCCACTTT. This codes for CASSPHRRDRTNSPLHF.

This clone was detected many times. The genes are TRBV27 and TRBJ1-1; TRBD1 is a possible D gene (6 bases). Germline-derived CDR1 and CDR2 are MNHEY and SMNVEV (reference sequence). This CDR3 is built from 13 residues. Trimming stripped 6 bases from V and 7 bases from J, with 15 bases between. The CDR3 DNA sequence: TGTGCCAGCAGCCTAGGGGGATACGGTGAAGCTTTCTTT. This codes for CASSLGGYGEAFF.

This chain connects TRBV20-1 to TRBJ2-1; D is unresolved. The V gene's germline CDR1 is DFQATT and CDR2 SNEGSKA (reference sequence). The CDR3 extends over 15 amino acids. Trimming took 1 base from V and 3 from J, leaving 13 bases between them. CDR3: CSARVPIRNYNEQFF. The DNA for the CDR3 is TGCAGTGCTAGAGTTCCTATTAGAAACTACAATGAGCAGTTCTTC.

There are many counts of this clone. The chain couples TRBV5-6 to TRBJ1-5, with no clear D. The germline V and J ends were trimmed by 3 bases and 5 bases, with 6 bases remaining between them. Germline CDR1 reads SGHDT; CDR2 reads YYEEEE. The CDR3 is 12 amino acids. The CDR3 DNA sequence: TGTGCCAGCAGCTATCAGCATCAGCCCCAGCATTTT. It is translated as CASSYQHQPQHF.

Ten or more counts support this clone. V is TRBV3-1 and J is TRBJ2-1; a weak D match, TRBD1 (6 bases). The CDR3 is made up of 14 amino acids. Trimming removed 0 bases at V and 8 bases at J, with 11 bases between. Germline CDR1 is LGHDT and CDR2 is YNNKEL (reference sequence). The CDR3 protein is CASSQEVRGDEQFF. The CDR3 DNA sequence: TGTGCCAGCAGCCAAGAGGTCAGGGGAGATGAGCAGTTCTTC.

By share of the sample, this clone is medium-sized. The CDR3 sequence: CSARDPSSRDTNEKLFF. The CDR3 nucleotides read TGCAGTGCTAGAGATCCCAGCTCCAGGGACACCAATGAAAAACTGTTTTTT. The rearrangement uses TRBV20-1 and TRBJ1-4; tentative D call: TRBD1 (6 bases). This CDR3 is 17 amino acids long. Trimming shortened V by 0 bases and J by 5 bases, and 19 bases separated the two germline ends. CDR1 DFQATT and CDR2 SNEGSKA come from the germline V gene (reference sequence).

The chain has TRBV6-1 and TRBJ2-1, with TRBD1 matching over 8 bases. The length of the CDR3 is 17 residues. CDR1 MNHNS and CDR2 SASEGT come from the germline V gene. The ends lost 4 bases at V and 2 bases at J; junction bases unmatched: 10. The CDR3 region has the DNA TGTGCCAGCAGTGTTTACGGACAGGGAGGACCCTACAATGAGCAGTTCTTC. Translating gives CASSVYGQGGPYNEQFF.

The chain joins TRBV5-6 to TRBJ2-5, with 11 bases matching TRBD2. V shed 3 bases, J shed 7 bases, and the junction held 14 bases outside the gene matches. The CDR3 covers 17 residues. Germline V lookup: CDR1 SGHDT, CDR2 YYEEEE. The CDR3, as DNA: TGTGCCAGCAGCTCCGGGACTAGCGGATCCCCGGGGGGGACCCAGTACTTC. This encodes CASSSGTSGSPGGTQYF.

In its sample, this clone was seen a few times. This sequence joins TRBV27 and TRBJ1-6; no clear D gene. This CDR3 is 17 amino acids long. Trimming cost V 1 base and J 11 bases, with 21 bases left between them. Germline loops: CDR1 MNHEY, CDR2 SMNVEV (reference sequence). DNA of the CDR3: TGTGCCAGCAGTTTATTGGTGGGGTGTCATGGCGGACCACCCCTCCACTTT. The encoded protein is CASSLLVGCHGGPPLHF.